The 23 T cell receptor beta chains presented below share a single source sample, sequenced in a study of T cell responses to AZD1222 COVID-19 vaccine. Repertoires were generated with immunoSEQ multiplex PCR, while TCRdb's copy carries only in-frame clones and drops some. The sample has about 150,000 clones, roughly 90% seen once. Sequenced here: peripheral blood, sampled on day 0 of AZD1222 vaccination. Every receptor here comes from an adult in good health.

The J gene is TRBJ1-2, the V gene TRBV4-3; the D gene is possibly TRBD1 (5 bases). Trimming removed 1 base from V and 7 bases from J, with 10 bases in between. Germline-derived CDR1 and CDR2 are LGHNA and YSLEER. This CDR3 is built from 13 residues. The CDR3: CASSQVGGGGYTF. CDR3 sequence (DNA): TGCGCCAGCAGCCAAGTGGGGGGAGGTGGCTACACCTTC.

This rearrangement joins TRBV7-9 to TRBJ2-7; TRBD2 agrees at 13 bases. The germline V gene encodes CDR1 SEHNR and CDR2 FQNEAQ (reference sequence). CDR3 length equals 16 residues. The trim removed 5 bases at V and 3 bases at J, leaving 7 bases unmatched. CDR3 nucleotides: TGTGCCAGCAGCCCCGGGACTAGCGGGGCGGGCTACGAGCAGTACTTC. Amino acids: CASSPGTSGAGYEQYF.

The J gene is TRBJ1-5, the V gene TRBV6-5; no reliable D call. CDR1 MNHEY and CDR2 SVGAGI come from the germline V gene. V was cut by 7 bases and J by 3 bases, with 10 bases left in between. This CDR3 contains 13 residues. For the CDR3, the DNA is TGTGCCAGCACCCATGATGTCAATCAGCCCCAGCATTTT. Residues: CASTHDVNQPQHF.

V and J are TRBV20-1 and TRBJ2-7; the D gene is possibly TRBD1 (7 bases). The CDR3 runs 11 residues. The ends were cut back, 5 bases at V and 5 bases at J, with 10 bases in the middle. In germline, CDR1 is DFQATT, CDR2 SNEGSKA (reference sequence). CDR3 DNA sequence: TGCAGTGCTTCCAGGGGGGACGAGCAGTACTTC. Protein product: CSASRGDEQYF.

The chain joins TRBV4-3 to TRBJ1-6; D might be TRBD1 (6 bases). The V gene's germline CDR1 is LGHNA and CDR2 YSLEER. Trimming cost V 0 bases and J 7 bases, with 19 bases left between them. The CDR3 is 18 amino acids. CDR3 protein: CASSQDRGGGARNSPLHF. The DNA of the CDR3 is TGCGCCAGCAGCCAAGATAGGGGGGGCGGGGCCCGAAATTCACCCCTCCACTTT.

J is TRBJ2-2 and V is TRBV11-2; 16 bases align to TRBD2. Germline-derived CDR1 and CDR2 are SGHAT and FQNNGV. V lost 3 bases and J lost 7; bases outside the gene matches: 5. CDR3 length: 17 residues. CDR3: CASSLGTSGGANGELFF. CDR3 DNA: TGTGCCAGCAGCTTGGGGACTAGCGGGGGGGCCAACGGGGAGCTGTTTTTT.

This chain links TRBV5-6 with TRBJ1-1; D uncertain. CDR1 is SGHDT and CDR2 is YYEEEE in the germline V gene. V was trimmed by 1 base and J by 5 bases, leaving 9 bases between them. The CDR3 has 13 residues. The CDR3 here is CASSLPLGTEAFF. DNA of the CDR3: TGTGCCAGCAGCTTGCCCTTAGGTACTGAAGCTTTCTTT.

In nucleotides, the CDR3 is TGTGCCAGCAGCGCAGGGTATCCCGGGTACAATGAGCAGTTCTTC. Translated, it gives CASSAGYPGYNEQFF. The rearrangement joins TRBV14 to TRBJ2-1; D is possibly TRBD1 (5 bases). This CDR3 spans 15 amino acids. Germline V CDR1 and CDR2: SGHDN, FVKESK. V was pared by 5 bases and J by 4 bases, with 15 bases between.

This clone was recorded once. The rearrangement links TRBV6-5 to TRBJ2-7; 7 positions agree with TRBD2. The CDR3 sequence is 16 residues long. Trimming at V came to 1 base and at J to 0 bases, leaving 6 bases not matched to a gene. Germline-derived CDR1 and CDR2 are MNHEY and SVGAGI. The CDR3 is CASSYWSGKLSYEQYF. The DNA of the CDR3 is TGTGCCAGCAGTTACTGGAGCGGGAAACTCTCCTACGAGCAGTACTTC.

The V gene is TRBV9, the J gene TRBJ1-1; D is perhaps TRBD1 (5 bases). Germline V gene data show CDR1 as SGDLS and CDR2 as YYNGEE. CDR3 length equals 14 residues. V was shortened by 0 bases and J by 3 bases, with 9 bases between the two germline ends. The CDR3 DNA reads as TGTGCCAGCAGCGTAGGCAGGGAAGACACTGAAGCTTTCTTT. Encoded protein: CASSVGREDTEAFF. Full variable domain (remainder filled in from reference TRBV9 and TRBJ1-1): DSGVTQTPKHLITATGQRVTLRCSPRSGDLSVYWYQQSLDQGLQFLIQYYNGEERAKGNILERFSAQQFPDLHSELNLSSLELGDSALYFCASSVGREDTEAFFGQGTRLTVV.

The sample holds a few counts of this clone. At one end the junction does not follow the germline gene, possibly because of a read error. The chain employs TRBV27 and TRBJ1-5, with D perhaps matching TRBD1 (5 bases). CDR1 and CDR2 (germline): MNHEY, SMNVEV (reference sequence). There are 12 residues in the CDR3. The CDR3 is CASSTPGAKPYF. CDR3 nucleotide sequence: TGTGCCAGCAGTACACCCGGGGCAAAACCGTATTTT.

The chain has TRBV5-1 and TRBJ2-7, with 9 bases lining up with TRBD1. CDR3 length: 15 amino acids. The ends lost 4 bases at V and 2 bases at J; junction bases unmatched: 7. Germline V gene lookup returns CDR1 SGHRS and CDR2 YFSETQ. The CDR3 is CASSPGTGYPYEQYF. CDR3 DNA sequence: TGCGCCAGCAGCCCCGGGACAGGGTACCCCTACGAGCAGTACTTC.

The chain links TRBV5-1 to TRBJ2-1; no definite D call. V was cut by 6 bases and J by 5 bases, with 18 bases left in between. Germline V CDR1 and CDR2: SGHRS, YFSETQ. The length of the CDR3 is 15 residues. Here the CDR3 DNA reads TGCGCCAGCAATGAGCAGGCCATACCGGACAATGAGCAGTTCTTC. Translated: CASNEQAIPDNEQFF.

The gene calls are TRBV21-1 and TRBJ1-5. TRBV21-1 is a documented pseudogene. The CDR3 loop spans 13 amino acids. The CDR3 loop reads CASSAPEGQPQHF. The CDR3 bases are TGTGCCAGCAGCGCACCGGAAGGTCAGCCCCAGCATTTT.

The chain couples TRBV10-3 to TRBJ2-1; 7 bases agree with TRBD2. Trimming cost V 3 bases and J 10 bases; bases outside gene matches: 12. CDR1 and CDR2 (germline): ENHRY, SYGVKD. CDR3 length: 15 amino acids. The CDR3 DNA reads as TGTGCCATCAGTGATTTGGGGGGGATGGTCAGGGAGCAGTTCTTC. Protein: CAISDLGGMVREQFF.

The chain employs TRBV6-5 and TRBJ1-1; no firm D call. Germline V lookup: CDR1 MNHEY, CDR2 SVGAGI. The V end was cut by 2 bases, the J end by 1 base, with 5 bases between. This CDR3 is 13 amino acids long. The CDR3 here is CASSYEWNTEAFF. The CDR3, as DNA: TGTGCCAGCAGTTACGAGTGGAACACTGAAGCTTTCTTT.

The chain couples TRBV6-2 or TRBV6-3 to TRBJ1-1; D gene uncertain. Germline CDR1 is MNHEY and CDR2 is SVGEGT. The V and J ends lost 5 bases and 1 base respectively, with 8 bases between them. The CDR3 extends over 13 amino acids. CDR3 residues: CASSLAGNTEAFF. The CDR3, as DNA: TGTGCCAGCAGTCTGGCAGGGAACACTGAAGCTTTCTTT.

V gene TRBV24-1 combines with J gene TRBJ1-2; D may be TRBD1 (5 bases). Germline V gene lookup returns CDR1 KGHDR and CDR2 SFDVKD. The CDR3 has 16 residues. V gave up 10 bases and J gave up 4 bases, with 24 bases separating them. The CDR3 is CATCRYHKGPTYGYTF. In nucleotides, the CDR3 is TGTGCCACTTGCAGGTACCACAAGGGACCTACCTATGGCTACACCTTC.

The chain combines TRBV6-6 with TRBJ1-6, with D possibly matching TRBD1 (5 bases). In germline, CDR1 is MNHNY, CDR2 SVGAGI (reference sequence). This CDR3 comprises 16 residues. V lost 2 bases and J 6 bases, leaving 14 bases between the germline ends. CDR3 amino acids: CASSYGASGGNSPLHF. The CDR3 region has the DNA TGTGCCAGCAGTTACGGGGCGTCCGGGGGTAATTCACCCCTCCACTTT.

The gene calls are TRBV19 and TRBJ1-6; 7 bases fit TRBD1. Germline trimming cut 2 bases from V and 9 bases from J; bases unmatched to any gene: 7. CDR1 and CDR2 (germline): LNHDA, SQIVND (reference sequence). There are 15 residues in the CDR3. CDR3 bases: TGTGCCAGTAGTATACGACAGGGTTTGTCTTCACCCCTCCACTTT. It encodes CASSIRQGLSSPLHF.

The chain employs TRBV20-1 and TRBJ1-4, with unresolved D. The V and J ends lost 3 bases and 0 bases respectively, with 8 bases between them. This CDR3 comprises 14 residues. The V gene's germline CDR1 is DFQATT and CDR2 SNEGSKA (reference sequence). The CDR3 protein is CSASKAPTNEKLFF. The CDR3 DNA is TGCAGTGCTAGTAAGGCCCCAACTAATGAAAAACTGTTTTTT.

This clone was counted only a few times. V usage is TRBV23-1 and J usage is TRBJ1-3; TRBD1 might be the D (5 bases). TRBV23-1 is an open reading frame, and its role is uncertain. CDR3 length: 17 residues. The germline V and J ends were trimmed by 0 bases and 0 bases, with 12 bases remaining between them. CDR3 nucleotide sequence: TGCGCCAGCAGTCAATCTTGGGACCCTTCCTCTGGAAACACCATATATTTT. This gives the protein CASSQSWDPSSGNTIYF.

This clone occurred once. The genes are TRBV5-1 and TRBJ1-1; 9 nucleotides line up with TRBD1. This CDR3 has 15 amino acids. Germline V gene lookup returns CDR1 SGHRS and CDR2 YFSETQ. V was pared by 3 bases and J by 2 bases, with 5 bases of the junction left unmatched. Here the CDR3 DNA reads TGCGCCAGCAGCTGGACAGGGGTTTATAACACTGAAGCTTTCTTT. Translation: CASSWTGVYNTEAFF.